What follows are 22 T cell receptor beta chains derived from one specimen sequenced in a study of PD-L1 blockade in urothelial cancer. Using immunoSEQ multiplex PCR, the repertoire was profiled, and TCRdb retains in-frame clones only, with some absent. The table lists 55,000 to 80,000 clones, 81% of them singletons. The time point was: pretreatment peripheral blood. This material consisted of PBMCs, taken around atezolizumab (anti-PD-L1) treatment. The source is a man between 70 and 80 years old with urothelial cancer.

In nucleotides, the CDR3 is TGCGCCAGCAGCAATGGACTAGCGGGAGTAGAGACCCAGTACTTC. Protein: CASSNGLAGVETQYF. The chain couples TRBV5-1 to TRBJ2-5; 13 nucleotides agree with TRBD2. The CDR3 consists of 15 residues. Germline V gives CDR1 SGHRS, CDR2 YFSETQ. V dropped 4 bases and J dropped 4; count of bases not matched to a gene: 4.

This chain links TRBV5-1 with TRBJ2-5; 13 nucleotides match TRBD2. Germline values: CDR1 SGHRS, CDR2 YFSETQ. This CDR3 has 20 residues. Trimming removed 3 bases from V and 3 bases from J; junction bases left unmatched: 17. CDR3 DNA sequence: TGCGCCAGCAGCTCCTACGGGACTAGCGGGATGGTGAGAGGGGAAGAGACCCAGTACTTC. Its protein is CASSSYGTSGMVRGEETQYF.

The V and J genes are TRBV30 and TRBJ2-1, with TRBD2 matching 7 bases. Germline V CDR1 and CDR2: GTSNPN, SVGIG (reference sequence). The CDR3 has 14 amino acids. Trimming took 0 bases from V and 3 from J; bases not matched to a gene: 2. The CDR3 sequence: CAWSVPSGYNEQFF. The CDR3 DNA follows: TGTGCCTGGAGTGTGCCTAGCGGCTACAATGAGCAGTTCTTC.

This clone was detected a few times. V usage is TRBV2 and J usage is TRBJ1-3; D is possibly TRBD1 (6 bases). The CDR3 has 15 amino acids. V lost 6 bases and J 2 bases, leaving 14 bases between the germline ends. Germline-derived CDR1 and CDR2 are SNHLY and FYNNEI. The CDR3 nucleotides are TGTGCCAGCAGGGGCCGGACAGACCCTGGAAACACCATATATTTT. Translated: CASRGRTDPGNTIYF.

The count of this clone is one. The chain carries TRBV5-1 and TRBJ2-7; 7 nucleotides agree with TRBD1. The CDR3 loop spans 13 amino acids. Germline-derived CDR1 and CDR2 are SGHRS and YFSETQ. J gave up 3 bases and V 4 bases, and 4 bases lay outside the gene matches. CDR3 loop: CASSPNRGYEQYF. CDR3 bases: TGCGCCAGCAGCCCCAACAGGGGCTACGAGCAGTACTTC.

In DNA, the CDR3 is TGTGCCTGGAGTGTACGGGGGTTCGGGCAAAATCAGCCCCAGCATTTT. As protein: CAWSVRGFGQNQPQHF. The genes are TRBV30 and TRBJ1-5; perhaps TRBD1 as D (5 bases). This CDR3 has 16 amino acids. Trimming stripped 0 bases from V and 4 bases from J, with 16 bases between. CDR1 GTSNPN and CDR2 SVGIG come from the germline V gene (reference sequence).

The CDR3: CASSRDYRENIQYF. The DNA for the CDR3 is TGTGCCAGCAGCAGGGACTACCGGGAAAACATTCAGTACTTC. The chain is built from TRBV5-6 and TRBJ2-4, with 7 bases identical to TRBD2. V shed 4 bases and J 5 bases; nucleotides not matched to a gene: 6. Germline V CDR1 and CDR2: SGHDT, YYEEEE. The CDR3 loop spans 14 amino acids.

The rearrangement links TRBV5-1 to TRBJ2-1, with 7 bases that match TRBD1. CDR1 SGHRS and CDR2 YFSETQ come from the germline V gene. The J segment lost 4 bases and the V segment lost 0 bases, leaving 4 bases of the junction unmatched. This CDR3 is built from 15 residues. DNA of the CDR3: TGCGCCAGCAGCTTGGCCGGCAGGGGGTACAATGAGCAGTTCTTC. This translates into CASSLAGRGYNEQFF.

This chain uses TRBV18 with TRBJ1-4; D not certain. The CDR3 is 16 residues long. Trimming removed 5 bases from V and 3 bases from J, with 16 bases in between. CDR1 is KGHSH, CDR2 LQKENI, per germline. Written as DNA, the CDR3 is TGTGCCAGCTCATCGGCGGCGAGGCGGCCTAATGAAAAACTGTTTTTT. It encodes CASSSAARRPNEKLFF.

This clone was observed a few times. The chain carries TRBV2 and TRBJ2-2, with D possibly TRBD2 on 6 matching bases. V was pared by 5 bases and J by 0 bases, with 10 bases between. Germline loops: CDR1 SNHLY, CDR2 FYNNEI. This CDR3 comprises 15 residues. This chain's CDR3 is CASSLSSANTGELFF. The CDR3 coding sequence is TGTGCCAGCAGTCTGTCTAGCGCGAACACCGGGGAGCTGTTTTTT.

This clone was observed a handful of times. The chain carries TRBV19 and TRBJ2-3, with D maybe TRBD1 (7 bases). The length of the CDR3 is 17 residues. Germline V lookup: CDR1 LNHDA, CDR2 SQIVND (reference sequence). The V end lost 2 bases, the J end lost 0 bases, and 15 bases lay between the germline ends. CDR3 sequence: CASSITGDRTSTDTQYF. CDR3 bases: TGTGCCAGTAGTATAACGGGGGACAGAACTAGCACAGATACGCAGTATTTT. The full variable domain, completed using reference TRBV19 and TRBJ2-3, is DGGITQSPKYLFRKEGQNVTLSCEQNLNHDAMYWYRQDPGQGLRLIYYSQIVNDFQKGDIAEGYSVSREKKESFPLTVTSAQKNPTAFYLCASSITGDRTSTDTQYFGPGTRLTVL.

This chain connects TRBV29-1 to TRBJ1-1; D is unresolved. Germline loops: CDR1 SQVTM, CDR2 ANQGSEA. CDR3 length: 14 amino acids. Between the trimmed V and J ends, which lost 6 bases and 4 bases, there was a span of 18 bases. The CDR3 DNA reads as TGCAGCGTGACCGAAGGGAGCTTACTCACTGAAGCTTTCTTT. It codes for CSVTEGSLLTEAFF.

The V call is TRBV5-1, the J call TRBJ2-2, with TRBD1 identical over 8 bases. This CDR3 has 16 residues. The V gene end was trimmed by 4 bases and the J gene end by 0 bases; junction bases not matched to a gene: 5. In germline, CDR1 is SGHRS, CDR2 YFSETQ. CDR3 DNA: TGCGCCAGCAGCCTTCGACAGGGGACGAACACCGGGGAGCTGTTTTTT. Translating gives CASSLRQGTNTGELFF. Together with reference TRBV5-1 and TRBJ2-2, the CDR3 gives the full variable domain: KAGVTQTPRYLIKTRGQQVTLSCSPISGHRSVSWYQQTPGQGLQFLFEYFSETQRNKGNFPGRFSGRQFSNSRSEMNVSTLELGDSALYLCASSLRQGTNTGELFFGEGSRLTVL.

The CDR3, as DNA: TGCGCCAGCACGACAGCGCCGAACACTGAAGCTTTCTTT. It specifies CASTTAPNTEAFF. The chain carries TRBV5-1 and TRBJ1-1, with D tentatively TRBD1 (5 bases). The CDR3 runs to 13 residues. The germline gives CDR1 SGHRS, CDR2 YFSETQ. V dropped 6 bases and J dropped 1 base, with 10 bases sitting between them.

The chain carries TRBV6-5 and TRBJ1-5; 7 bases are shared with TRBD1. This CDR3 is 14 amino acids long. Germline V gene data show CDR1 as MNHEY and CDR2 as SVGAGI. The V and J ends lost 6 bases and 2 bases, in that order; junction bases with no gene match: 4. The CDR3 DNA follows: TGTGCCAGCAGGCCAACAGGGGGCAATCAGCCCCAGCATTTT. This codes for CASRPTGGNQPQHF.

The chain uses TRBV19 and TRBJ1-5, with 8 nucleotides matching TRBD1. This CDR3 region has 15 residues. The ends lost 5 bases at V and 4 bases at J; junction bases unmatched: 7. Germline CDR1 reads LNHDA; CDR2 reads SQIVND (reference sequence). CDR3 region: CASSFGTGNNQPQHF. CDR3 nucleotide sequence: TGTGCCAGTAGTTTCGGGACAGGTAATAATCAGCCCCAGCATTTT.

This clone has just one count. This sample includes further DNA sequences coding for the same CDR3. The J gene is TRBJ1-3, the V gene TRBV7-2; D is ambiguous. CDR3 size: 15 residues. V lost 3 bases and J 0 bases, leaving 9 bases between the germline ends. Germline loops: CDR1 SGHTA, CDR2 FQGNSA. This CDR3 reads CASSFGPSSGNTIYF. DNA for the CDR3: TGTGCCAGCAGCTTTGGCCCTTCCTCTGGAAACACCATATATTTT.

This rearrangement joins TRBV5-1 to TRBJ2-2; TRBD1 is a possible D gene (5 bases). Trimming left V 0 bases short and J 4 bases short, with 7 bases between. The CDR3 spans 14 residues. Germline lookup yields CDR1 SGHRS and CDR2 YFSETQ. The CDR3 region is CASSLVRGTGELFF. Written as DNA, the CDR3 is TGCGCCAGCAGCTTGGTTAGGGGCACCGGGGAGCTGTTTTTT.

The chain employs TRBV30 and TRBJ1-3, with a weak D call TRBD1 (5 bases). From germline, CDR1 is GTSNPN and CDR2 SVGIG (reference sequence). There are 18 residues in the CDR3. With 0 bases removed from V and 0 bases from J, the gap between germline ends came to 18 bases. As DNA, the CDR3 is TGTGCCTGGAGTGTACGTAGGGAAACCAGGGACTCTGGAAACACCATATATTTT. Protein product: CAWSVRRETRDSGNTIYF.

The chain carries TRBV2 and TRBJ1-5; D remains unclear. Trimming took off 4 bases at V and 12 bases at J, with 10 bases between the two ends. This CDR3 region has 11 residues. The germline V gene encodes CDR1 SNHLY and CDR2 FYNNEI. The CDR3 loop reads CASSGFQDQHF. As DNA, the CDR3 is TGTGCCAGCAGTGGATTCCAGGACCAGCATTTT.

The rearrangement uses TRBV12-5 and TRBJ2-3; D gene ambiguous. The CDR3 loop spans 12 amino acids. Trimming took 7 bases from V and 6 from J, leaving 11 bases between them. CDR1 and CDR2 from the germline V gene are LGHNT and FRNRAP. The CDR3 DNA reads as TGTGCTAGTGCCCTCGGAGTGGATACGCAGTATTTT. This codes for CASALGVDTQYF.

The chain carries TRBV6-1 and TRBJ1-4; D not certain. The CDR3 totals 12 residues. Per germline, CDR1 MNHNS and CDR2 SASEGT. V lost 4 bases and J lost 7, with 7 bases in between. The CDR3 DNA reads as TGTGCCAGCAGTGCATCGCGTGAAAAACTGTTTTTT. Protein sequence: CASSASREKLFF.